A selection of T cell receptor beta chains follows, all from one sample in a study of T cell repertoires in ileal Crohn's disease. Repertoires were generated with immunoSEQ multiplex PCR, while TCRdb's copy carries only in-frame clones and drops some. This sample yields some 14,000 clones, of which around 79% are seen a single time; almost 4.5% belongs to the top ten. Sequenced sample: ileal tissue. The source is an adult with Crohn's disease. The CDR3 runs from the conserved cysteine through the conserved F or W. D genes are given only for firm matches. Expanded clones get a size class; other rows say once, few or many, or leave the size out.

d_gene: .; j_gene: TRBJ1-4; abundance: once; v_gene: TRBV19; CDR3nt: TGTGCCAGTAACCCCCGCCGGGGGACCCAACGTAATGAAAAACTGTTTTTT; CDR3aa: CASNPRRGTQRNEKLFF
d_gene: .; j_gene: TRBJ1-1; abundance: .; v_gene: TRBV18; CDR3nt: TGTGCCAGCTCACCACCACTAGTGACAGGAACCACCGGGGCTTTCTTT; CDR3aa: CASSPPLVTGTTGAFF
d_gene: TRBD1; j_gene: TRBJ1-1; abundance: .; v_gene: TRBV5-4; CDR3nt: TGTGCCAGCAGCGGGGACAGTGAAGCTTTCTTT; CDR3aa: CASSGDSEAFF
d_gene: TRBD2; j_gene: TRBJ2-2; abundance: .; v_gene: TRBV6-5; CDR3nt: TGTGCCAGCAGTTATTTTCGGACTAGCAGCAGCGGGGAGCTGTTTTTT; CDR3aa: CASSYFRTSSSGELFF
d_gene: TRBD1; j_gene: TRBJ2-3; abundance: .; v_gene: TRBV19; CDR3nt: TGTGCCAGTAGTCCGGGACAGGGGGCAGATACGCAGTATTTT; CDR3aa: CASSPGQGADTQYF
d_gene: TRBD1; j_gene: TRBJ1-1; abundance: .; v_gene: TRBV7-2; CDR3nt: TGTGCCAGCAGCCCAGGACAGGGGAGGACTGAAGCTTTCTTT; CDR3aa: CASSPGQGRTEAFF
d_gene: TRBD1; j_gene: TRBJ2-7; abundance: .; v_gene: TRBV11-1; CDR3nt: TGTGCCAGCAGCTTGGACAGGGGGCTCAGCTACGAGCAGTACTTC; CDR3aa: CASSLDRGLSYEQYF
d_gene: TRBD1; j_gene: TRBJ1-1; abundance: .; v_gene: TRBV6-1; CDR3nt: TGTGCCAGCAGTCAAGGACAGGGGGGCACTGAAGCTTTCTTT; CDR3aa: CASSQGQGGTEAFF
d_gene: .; j_gene: TRBJ2-7; abundance: .; v_gene: TRBV7-2; CDR3nt: TGTGCCAGCAGGTCTAGCAGCGGTGGGGACTACGAGCAGTACTTC; CDR3aa: CASRSSSGGDYEQYF
d_gene: .; j_gene: TRBJ1-3; abundance: .; v_gene: TRBV28; CDR3nt: TGTGCCAGCAGGTGGACTTCACGTACCTACTCTGGAAACACCATATATTTT; CDR3aa: CASRWTSRTYSGNTIYF
d_gene: .; j_gene: TRBJ1-1; abundance: .; v_gene: TRBV5-1; CDR3nt: TGCGCCAGCAGCCTTAGCGGGGGCACTGAAGCTTTCTTT; CDR3aa: CASSLSGGTEAFF
d_gene: TRBD1; j_gene: TRBJ2-1; abundance: .; v_gene: TRBV2; CDR3nt: TGTGCCAGCAGCAGGAGAGACAGGGGTTTTGTCAATGAGCAGTTCTTC; CDR3aa: CASSRRDRGFVNEQFF
d_gene: .; j_gene: TRBJ2-7; abundance: .; v_gene: TRBV28; CDR3nt: TGTGCCAGCAGTTTATCGGCAGGGAACTACGAGCAGTACTTC; CDR3aa: CASSLSAGNYEQYF
d_gene: TRBD2; j_gene: TRBJ2-3; abundance: .; v_gene: TRBV7-6; CDR3nt: TGTGCCAGCAGCTTATTGGCGGCGGGGGGAGATACGCAGTATTTT; CDR3aa: CASSLLAAGGDTQYF
d_gene: .; j_gene: TRBJ1-5; abundance: .; v_gene: TRBV15; CDR3nt: TGTGCCACCAGCAGAAAACACGGGGAAAATCAGCCCCAGCATTTT; CDR3aa: CATSRKHGENQPQHF
d_gene: .; j_gene: TRBJ2-7; abundance: .; v_gene: TRBV6-6; CDR3nt: TGTGCCAGCAGTTACCGCCGGGACTCCTCCTACGAGCAGTACTTC; CDR3aa: CASSYRRDSSYEQYF
d_gene: TRBD1; j_gene: TRBJ2-5; abundance: few; v_gene: TRBV19; CDR3nt: TGTGCCAGTAGTATTACAGGGGGCCAAGAGACCCAGTACTTC; CDR3aa: CASSITGGQETQYF
d_gene: .; j_gene: TRBJ2-6; abundance: .; v_gene: TRBV9; CDR3nt: TGTGCCAGCAGCGAGGGGGGGAACTCTGGGGCCAACGTCCTGACTTTC; CDR3aa: CASSEGGNSGANVLTF
d_gene: .; j_gene: TRBJ1-1; abundance: .; v_gene: TRBV5-1; CDR3nt: TGCGCCAGCAGCCCGCGTAACGGCGGCATGGACACTGAAGCTTTCTTT; CDR3aa: CASSPRNGGMDTEAFF
d_gene: TRBD1; j_gene: TRBJ1-2; abundance: .; v_gene: TRBV7-3; CDR3nt: TGTGCCAGCAGCTCGACAGGGGACTATGGCTACACCTTC; CDR3aa: CASSSTGDYGYTF
d_gene: .; j_gene: TRBJ2-1; abundance: .; v_gene: TRBV7-8; CDR3nt: TGTGCCAGCAGCTTGGCGGGAAGGGGTTACAATGAGCAGTTCTTC; CDR3aa: CASSLAGRGYNEQFF
d_gene: .; j_gene: TRBJ2-2; abundance: few; v_gene: TRBV6-6; CDR3nt: TGTGCCAGCGCAGGGTGGGATGACACCGGGGAGCTGTTTTTT; CDR3aa: CASAGWDDTGELFF
d_gene: .; j_gene: TRBJ1-1; abundance: few; v_gene: TRBV7-2; CDR3nt: TGTGCCAGCATTTCGGCCAGGACTGAAGCTTTCTTT; CDR3aa: CASISARTEAFF
d_gene: .; j_gene: TRBJ2-3; abundance: .; v_gene: TRBV29-1; CDR3nt: TGCAGCGTTGCGGTAGCTTCCCACACAGATACGCAGTATTTT; CDR3aa: CSVAVASHTDTQYF
d_gene: TRBD2; j_gene: TRBJ2-7; abundance: .; v_gene: TRBV30; CDR3nt: TGTGCCTGGAGTGAACTAGCGGGGGTCTACGAGCAGTACTTC; CDR3aa: CAWSELAGVYEQYF
d_gene: TRBD1; j_gene: TRBJ2-5; abundance: once; v_gene: TRBV7-2; CDR3nt: TGTGCCAGCAGCAGTAACAGGGGGCGGGAGACCCAGTACTTC; CDR3aa: CASSSNRGRETQYF
d_gene: .; j_gene: TRBJ1-6; abundance: .; v_gene: TRBV6-5; CDR3nt: TGTGCCAGCAGTCCCCCAGGATCCTATAATTCACCCCTCCACTTT; CDR3aa: CASSPPGSYNSPLHF
d_gene: .; j_gene: TRBJ1-1; abundance: .; v_gene: TRBV19; CDR3nt: TGTGCCAGTAGTATAGACAGGGGCACTGAAGCTTTCTTT; CDR3aa: CASSIDRGTEAFF
d_gene: .; j_gene: TRBJ1-2; abundance: .; v_gene: TRBV7-2; CDR3nt: TGTGCCAGCAGCTTAGATATCGGGAGGCAGGCTAACTATGGCTACACCTTC; CDR3aa: CASSLDIGRQANYGYTF
d_gene: TRBD1; j_gene: TRBJ2-1; abundance: .; v_gene: TRBV6-1; CDR3nt: TGTGCCAGCAGTAAGGGGACAGGACTTAACAATGAGCAGTTCTTC; CDR3aa: CASSKGTGLNNEQFF
d_gene: .; j_gene: TRBJ1-3; abundance: .; v_gene: TRBV6-1; CDR3nt: TGTGCCAGCAGTGAAAATAGCGCCCCGCGCTCTGGAAACACCATATATTTT; CDR3aa: CASSENSAPRSGNTIYF
d_gene: TRBD1; j_gene: TRBJ2-1; abundance: .; v_gene: TRBV5-5; CDR3nt: TGTGCCAGCAGCCGAGGACAGGGGGTCTGGGATGAGCAGTTCTTC; CDR3aa: CASSRGQGVWDEQFF
d_gene: .; j_gene: TRBJ2-7; abundance: .; v_gene: TRBV18; CDR3nt: TGTGCCAGCTCACCACCGGTAGTCCCCAACGAGCAGTACTTC; CDR3aa: CASSPPVVPNEQYF
d_gene: TRBD1; j_gene: TRBJ1-6; abundance: .; v_gene: TRBV18; CDR3nt: TGTGCCAGCTCACCCTCTGGACAGGGAGTTTCACCCCTCCACTTT; CDR3aa: CASSPSGQGVSPLHF
d_gene: .; j_gene: TRBJ1-3; abundance: .; v_gene: TRBV19; CDR3nt: TGTGCCAGTCAAAGAGGAGGCAGGATGAGCTCTGGAAACACCATATATTTT; CDR3aa: CASQRGGRMSSGNTIYF
d_gene: TRBD2; j_gene: TRBJ2-2; abundance: .; v_gene: TRBV28; CDR3nt: TGTGCCAGCAGGGGTCGCCGGGCTAGCGGGTACGGGGAGCTGTTTTTT; CDR3aa: CASRGRRASGYGELFF
d_gene: TRBD1; j_gene: TRBJ2-7; abundance: .; v_gene: TRBV28; CDR3nt: TGTGCCAGCAGTGCAACCGGGACAGGGTCCGACGAGCAGTACTTC; CDR3aa: CASSATGTGSDEQYF
d_gene: TRBD2; j_gene: TRBJ2-3; abundance: .; v_gene: TRBV5-4; CDR3nt: TGTGCCAGCAGCTTTGGGATCCGGGGGGGCACAGATACGCAGTATTTT; CDR3aa: CASSFGIRGGTDTQYF
d_gene: TRBD1; j_gene: TRBJ1-5; abundance: once; v_gene: TRBV4-2; CDR3nt: TGTGCCAGCAGCCAAGGACAGGGGCAGAGCAATCAGCCCCAGCATTTT; CDR3aa: CASSQGQGQSNQPQHF
d_gene: .; j_gene: TRBJ1-5; abundance: once; v_gene: TRBV20-1; CDR3nt: TGCAGTGCTAGCGGCAATCAGCCCCAGCATTTT; CDR3aa: CSASGNQPQHF
d_gene: .; j_gene: TRBJ1-1; abundance: .; v_gene: TRBV4-2; CDR3nt: TGTGCCAGCAGCCAACGAACGTCGGGACTGGGGGGGACTGAAGCTTTCTTT; CDR3aa: CASSQRTSGLGGTEAFF